What follows are 11 T cell receptor beta chains derived from one specimen sequenced in a study of shared clonotypes between healthy human individuals. Data came from immunoSEQ multiplex PCR; TCRdb stores just in-frame clones and leaves some out. The sample lists more than 1.2 million clones, approximately 98.5% occurring once. The sequenced sample was naive CD4+ T cells sorted from blood. Sample subset: CD45RA+ positively selected. All receptors come from a man between 25 and 39 years old in good health.

About this clone itself: Other DNA variants within this sample encode the same CDR3. The chain recombines TRBV20-1 with TRBJ2-5, with unresolved D. The CDR3 runs to 10 residues. Germline lookup yields CDR1 DFQATT and CDR2 SNEGSKA (reference sequence). The V end lost 5 bases, the J end lost 5 bases, and 6 bases lay between the germline ends. The CDR3, as DNA: TGCAGTGCTGCGCGGGAGACCCAGTACTTC. Amino acids: CSAARETQYF.

This chain connects TRBV7-3 to TRBJ1-2; unclear D gene. The germline V gene has CDR1 SGHTA and CDR2 FQGTGA. V was trimmed by 5 bases and J by 6 bases, leaving 16 bases between them. This CDR3 has 14 residues. The CDR3 nucleotides read TGTGCCAGCAGCAAAGGGAGGGCAAGGGATGGCTACACCTTC. It is translated as CASSKGRARDGYTF.

In the case of this clone: Additional DNA sequences in this sample encode the identical CDR3. The CDR3 region is CASSLDRATYEQYF. CDR3 sequence (DNA): TGTGCCAGCAGCTTGGACAGGGCAACCTACGAGCAGTACTTC. The chain combines TRBV7-2 with TRBJ2-7, with 8 bases matching TRBD1. There are 14 residues in the CDR3. CDR1 and CDR2 (germline): SGHTA, FQGNSA. Trimming removed 3 bases from V and 2 bases from J; junction bases left unmatched: 3. The entire variable domain, with the rest obtained from reference TRBV7-2 and TRBJ2-7, is as follows: GAGVSQSPSNKVTEKGKDVELRCDPISGHTALYWYRQSLGQGLEFLIYFQGNSAPDKSGLPSDRFSAERTGGSVSTLTIQRTQQEDSAVYLCASSLDRATYEQYFGPGTRLTVT.

A note on this clone: The same CDR3 arises from other DNA sequences in this sample as well. The V and J genes are TRBV28 and TRBJ1-1; a weak D match, TRBD1 (6 bases). Germline V gives CDR1 MDHEN, CDR2 SYDVKM. Trimming left V 8 bases short and J 2 bases short, with 12 bases between. The CDR3 has 13 residues. The CDR3, as DNA: TGTGCCAGCCTCCAGGACAGAAACACTGAAGCTTTCTTT. It encodes CASLQDRNTEAFF. The full variable domain, with the rest looked up from reference TRBV28 and TRBJ1-1, is DVKVTQSSRYLVKRTGEKVFLECVQDMDHENMFWYRQDPGLGLRLIYFSYDVKMKEKGDIPEGYSVSREKKERFSLILESASTNQTSMYLCASLQDRNTEAFFGQGTRLTVV.

This rearrangement joins TRBV4-1 to TRBJ1-5; a weak D match, TRBD1 (6 bases). The CDR3 is 14 amino acids. V lost 4 bases, J lost 6 bases, and 13 bases lay in between. The V gene's germline CDR1 is MGHRA and CDR2 YSYEKL. The CDR3 is CASSPRGGIQPQHF. For the CDR3, the DNA is TGCGCCAGCAGCCCTAGAGGGGGTATTCAGCCCCAGCATTTT.

The chain recombines TRBV6-4 with TRBJ2-7; D is unresolved. Trimming stripped 3 bases from V and 4 bases from J, with 10 bases between. Germline CDR1 is MRHNA and CDR2 is SNTAGT. This CDR3 is built from 13 residues. In DNA form, the CDR3 reads TGTGCCAGCAGTGAAGACCCTACTTACGAGCAGTACTTC. Translating it yields CASSEDPTYEQYF.

The gene calls are TRBV19 and TRBJ2-1; D is undetermined. The germline V gene encodes CDR1 LNHDA and CDR2 SQIVND (reference sequence). The V and J ends lost 3 bases and 10 bases respectively, with 16 bases between them. The CDR3 is 14 amino acids. CDR3 region: CASSMYTYNEEQFF. The CDR3 coding sequence is TGTGCCAGTAGTATGTATACCTACAATGAGGAGCAGTTCTTC. The whole variable domain, remainder taken from reference TRBV19 and TRBJ2-1, is DGGITQSPKYLFRKEGQNVTLSCEQNLNHDAMYWYRQDPGQGLRLIYYSQIVNDFQKGDIAEGYSVSREKKESFPLTVTSAQKNPTAFYLCASSMYTYNEEQFFGPGTRLTVL.

The chain uses TRBV7-9 and TRBJ2-3, with a tentative D call TRBD2 (5 bases). Trimming removed 4 bases from V and 4 bases from J, with 15 bases in between. This CDR3 has 15 amino acids. CDR1 is SEHNR and CDR2 is FQNEAQ in the germline V gene (reference sequence). The CDR3 reads CASSSERVGSDTQYF. Written as DNA, the CDR3 is TGTGCCAGCAGCTCGGAGAGGGTTGGGTCAGATACGCAGTATTTT.

The chain recombines TRBV7-2 with TRBJ2-1; no definite D call. Germline-derived CDR1 and CDR2 are SGHTA and FQGNSA. This CDR3 spans 17 amino acids. With 1 base removed from V and 0 bases from J, the gap between germline ends came to 13 bases. CDR3 residues: CASSLVIGAASYNEQFF. The CDR3 DNA sequence: TGTGCCAGCAGCTTAGTAATTGGTGCTGCCTCCTACAATGAGCAGTTCTTC.

This chain's CDR3 is CASSSPWLAGANEQYF. In DNA, the CDR3 is TGTGCCAGCAGCTCCCCGTGGCTAGCGGGAGCGAACGAGCAGTACTTC. This chain joins TRBV13 and TRBJ2-7; 10 bases line up with TRBD2. The CDR3 extends over 16 amino acids. V gave up 4 bases and J gave up 5 bases; unmatched junction bases: 11. Germline V gene sequence: CDR1 PRHDT, CDR2 FYEKMQ (reference sequence).

This clone has only one observation. The V gene is TRBV28, the J gene TRBJ1-5; D not certain. V lost 1 base and J 5 bases, leaving 12 bases between the germline ends. The CDR3 runs to 15 residues. CDR1 and CDR2 from the germline V gene are MDHEN and SYDVKM. The CDR3 bases are TGTGCCAGCAGTTTATATCGGATTGTGGATCAGCCCCAGCATTTT. As protein: CASSLYRIVDQPQHF.